Presented here are 23 T cell receptor beta chains from one specimen sequenced in a study of human versus mouse CDR3 diversity and MHC coevolution. Generated by immunoSEQ multiplex PCR, the TCRdb table keeps only in-frame clones and is missing some. The profile shows roughly 80,000 clones, just over 90% of them singletons. Sequences were obtained from naive CD4+ T cells from blood. Sample subset: CD45RO-negative CD62L-positive naive CD4 T cells. The receptors were gathered from a person aged 30-70 years in good health.

The J gene is TRBJ1-2, the V gene TRBV7-2, with 8 bases aligning to TRBD1. The trim removed 0 bases at V and 8 bases at J, leaving 17 bases unmatched. Germline V CDR1 and CDR2: SGHTA, FQGNSA. The CDR3 has 18 residues. The CDR3 bases are TGTGCCAGCAGCTTAGCGGGGGGACAGGTTGATTCGGGTTGGGGCTACACCTTC. It yields the protein CASSLAGGQVDSGWGYTF.

CDR3 loop: CASTLRSGGAYEQYF. CDR3 in DNA: TGTGCCAGCACCCTCCGCTCAGGAGGGGCCTACGAGCAGTACTTC. V is TRBV6-6 and J is TRBJ2-7, with a possible D match to TRBD2 (6 bases). This CDR3 is 15 amino acids long. With 7 bases removed from V and 2 bases from J, the gap between germline ends came to 18 bases. From germline, CDR1 is MNHNY and CDR2 SVGAGI (reference sequence).

The chain employs TRBV5-6 and TRBJ1-1; D not certain. V was cut by 6 bases and J by 1 base, with 10 bases left in between. The V gene's germline CDR1 is SGHDT and CDR2 YYEEEE. The CDR3 extends over 13 amino acids. CDR3 DNA sequence: TGTGCCAGCATTTTTGCGGGGAACACTGAAGCTTTCTTT. This translates into CASIFAGNTEAFF.

This chain uses TRBV5-6 with TRBJ1-1; tentatively, D is TRBD1 (6 bases). The CDR3 is 14 residues long. V was clipped by 7 bases and J by 3 bases, with 16 bases between them. Looked up from germline, CDR1 is SGHDT and CDR2 is YYEEEE. The CDR3 is CASFAGGGDTEAFF. CDR3 nucleotides: TGTGCCAGCTTCGCGGGAGGGGGGGACACTGAAGCTTTCTTT. Filled out from reference TRBV5-6 and TRBJ1-1, the complete variable domain reads DAGVTQSPTHLIKTRGQQVTLRCSPKSGHDTVSWYQQALGQGPQFIFQYYEEEERQRGNFPDRFSGHQFPNYSSELNVNALLLGDSALYLCASFAGGGDTEAFFGQGTRLTVV.

The chain combines TRBV5-1 with TRBJ1-2; D may be TRBD1 (6 bases). V was pared by 2 bases and J by 8 bases, with 13 bases between. CDR3 length equals 13 residues. In germline, CDR1 is SGHRS, CDR2 YFSETQ. For the CDR3, the DNA is TGCGCCAGCAGCTTCGAGGGGGAGCGGGGCTACACCTTC. The encoded protein is CASSFEGERGYTF.

The V and J genes are TRBV6-1 and TRBJ1-3; 8 bases match TRBD1. The V gene's germline CDR1 is MNHNS and CDR2 SASEGT. With V trimmed by 2 bases and J by 2 bases, 2 bases remained unmatched. The CDR3 is 15 amino acids. CDR3 protein: CASSEQGAAGNTIYF. In DNA form, the CDR3 reads TGTGCCAGCAGTGAACAGGGGGCTGCTGGAAACACCATATATTTT.

The genes are TRBV7-2 and TRBJ2-2, with D possibly matching TRBD2 (7 bases). Germline V gene sequence: CDR1 SGHTA, CDR2 FQGNSA. The CDR3 extends over 16 amino acids. The ends were cut back, 1 base at V and 7 bases at J, with 16 bases in the middle. CDR3 in amino acids: CASSLEGGRVVGELFF. In DNA, the CDR3 is TGTGCCAGCAGCTTAGAGGGGGGGCGCGTCGTCGGGGAGCTGTTTTTT.

This sequence joins TRBV27 and TRBJ1-6, with a tentative D call TRBD1 (6 bases). In germline, CDR1 is MNHEY, CDR2 SMNVEV (reference sequence). The V end was cut by 2 bases, the J end by 9 bases, with 20 bases between. The length of the CDR3 is 17 residues. The CDR3 region is CASSLNEGRGLGSPLHF. CDR3 nucleotide sequence: TGTGCCAGCAGTTTAAACGAGGGAAGGGGGTTGGGTTCACCCCTCCACTTT.

On this clone: A junction end diverges from the germline sequence, so it may reflect a read error. The chain has TRBV19 and TRBJ1-5, with TRBD1 matching over 10 bases. In germline, CDR1 is LNHDA, CDR2 SQIVND (reference sequence). This CDR3 comprises 14 residues. Here the CDR3 DNA reads TGCGCCAGCTTGGACAGGGGGGGAAATCAGCCCCAGCATTTT. Translating it yields CASLDRGGNQPQHF. Full variable domain (remainder filled in from reference TRBV19 and TRBJ1-5): DGGITQSPKYLFRKEGQNVTLSCEQNLNHDAMYWYRQDPGQGLRLIYYSQIVNDFQKGDIAEGYSVSREKKESFPLTVTSAQKNPTAFYLCASLDRGGNQPQHFGDGTRLSIL.

The chain recombines TRBV7-2 with TRBJ2-7; maybe TRBD2 (6 bases). Per the germline V gene, CDR1 is SGHTA and CDR2 is FQGNSA. With 5 bases removed from V and 6 bases from J, the gap between germline ends came to 11 bases. This CDR3 is built from 12 residues. As DNA, the CDR3 is TGTGCCAGCAGCCAAAGCGGGTCCGAGCAGTACTTC. The encoded protein is CASSQSGSEQYF.

J is TRBJ2-6 and V is TRBV18; 10 nucleotides line up with TRBD1. V was clipped by 3 bases and J by 2 bases; unmatched bases: 4. Germline lookup yields CDR1 KGHSH and CDR2 LQKENI. This CDR3 comprises 17 residues. The CDR3: CASSPGQGTPGANVLTF. The CDR3 DNA sequence: TGTGCCAGCTCACCGGGACAGGGGACGCCTGGGGCCAACGTCCTGACTTTC.

About this clone: At the DNA level, this CDR3 is encoded by other sequences in the same sample as well. This rearrangement joins TRBV29-1 to TRBJ2-3, with 9 bases lining up with TRBD2. This CDR3 spans 13 amino acids. Trimming took 4 bases from V and 4 from J; bases not matched to a gene: 3. CDR1 and CDR2 from the germline V gene are SQVTM and ANQGSEA. The CDR3 protein is CSVVRGRADTQYF. The CDR3 DNA reads TGCAGCGTTGTGCGCGGGAGGGCAGATACGCAGTATTTT.

The rearrangement links TRBV10-3 to TRBJ1-5; 9 bases line up with TRBD1. CDR1 and CDR2 (germline): ENHRY, SYGVKD. The ends lost 0 bases at V and 7 bases at J; junction bases unmatched: 7. There are 16 residues in the CDR3. CDR3 sequence reads: CAISESGRQGGQPQHF. Here the CDR3 DNA reads TGTGCCATCAGTGAGTCTGGTCGACAGGGGGGCCAGCCCCAGCATTTT.

The chain carries TRBV9 and TRBJ1-5, with D possibly matching TRBD1 (5 bases). The germline gives CDR1 SGDLS, CDR2 YYNGEE. V was clipped by 2 bases and J by 2 bases, with 11 bases between them. CDR3 length equals 15 residues. The CDR3: CASSVEGFRNQPQHF. Here the CDR3 DNA reads TGTGCCAGCAGCGTGGAGGGGTTTCGCAATCAGCCCCAGCATTTT.

The chain links TRBV28 to TRBJ2-1; 7 bases map to TRBD2. Germline values: CDR1 MDHEN, CDR2 SYDVKM. This CDR3 is built from 16 residues. After removal of 0 bases from V and 2 bases from J, the junction contained 4 bases not matched to a gene. CDR3 nucleotide sequence: TGTGCCAGCAGTTTATGGGCTAGCGGCGCCTACAATGAGCAGTTCTTC. Its translation is CASSLWASGAYNEQFF.

This sequence joins TRBV11-2 and TRBJ2-5; D might be TRBD1 (5 bases). The tail of the sequence fits TRBJ2-7 better, so the J call may be wrong. This CDR3 contains 15 residues. CDR1 is SGHAT, CDR2 FQNNGV, per germline. Here the CDR3 reads CASSHLDRDSYEQYF. The CDR3 DNA is TGTGCCAGCAGCCACCTTGACAGAGACTCCTACGAGCAGTACTTC.

This rearrangement joins TRBV15 to TRBJ2-7, with D possibly matching TRBD2 (5 bases). Looked up from germline, CDR1 is LNHNV and CDR2 is YYDKDF (reference sequence). The CDR3 runs to 14 residues. V lost 1 base to trimming and J lost 5 bases, with 12 bases between them. The CDR3, as DNA: TGTGCCACCAGCAGAGCCCAAGCGGTTGACGAGCAGTACTTC. It encodes CATSRAQAVDEQYF.

This chain links TRBV5-1 with TRBJ2-1; 8 bases align to TRBD1. The germline CDR1 and CDR2 sequences are SGHRS and YFSETQ. CDR3 length equals 15 residues. The J segment lost 2 bases and the V segment lost 4 bases, leaving 5 bases of the junction unmatched. The CDR3 region is CASSIGQGPYNEQFF. The CDR3 DNA reads as TGCGCCAGCAGCATCGGACAGGGACCCTACAATGAGCAGTTCTTC. The full variable domain, completed using reference TRBV5-1 and TRBJ2-1, is KAGVTQTPRYLIKTRGQQVTLSCSPISGHRSVSWYQQTPGQGLQFLFEYFSETQRNKGNFPGRFSGRQFSNSRSEMNVSTLELGDSALYLCASSIGQGPYNEQFFGPGTRLTVL.

The chain employs TRBV11-2 and TRBJ2-5, with D uncertain. Germline V gene data show CDR1 as SGHAT and CDR2 as FQNNGV. The CDR3 has 12 residues. Trimming shortened V by 5 bases and J by 0 bases, and 4 bases separated the two germline ends. CDR3 region: CASSPYQETQYF. CDR3 coding DNA: TGTGCCAGCAGCCCGTACCAAGAGACCCAGTACTTC.

This chain connects TRBV28 to TRBJ1-1, with D hard to call. The germline CDR1 and CDR2 sequences are MDHEN and SYDVKM. The CDR3 consists of 13 residues. Trimming removed 8 bases from V and 1 base from J, with 11 bases in between. The CDR3 nucleotides are TGTGCCAGCTCGACACAGCCGAACACTGAAGCTTTCTTT. Amino acids: CASSTQPNTEAFF.

This chain links TRBV6-6 with TRBJ2-2; D call uncertain. Per the germline V gene, CDR1 is MNHNY and CDR2 is SVGAGI (reference sequence). The CDR3 sequence is 15 residues long. Trimming left V 2 bases short and J 6 bases short, with 13 bases between. CDR3 sequence reads: CASSYPSLVAGELFF. The CDR3 DNA reads as TGTGCCAGCAGTTACCCTTCCCTAGTCGCCGGGGAGCTGTTTTTT.

V is TRBV18 and J is TRBJ2-7, with D tentatively TRBD1 (6 bases). The CDR3 is made up of 14 amino acids. The V gene's germline CDR1 is KGHSH and CDR2 LQKENI. Between the trimmed V and J ends, which lost 4 bases and 1 base, there was a span of 11 bases. Here the CDR3 DNA reads TGTGCCAGCTCACTTGTCCAGGGGTCCTACGAGCAGTACTTC. Amino acids: CASSLVQGSYEQYF.

The rearrangement uses TRBV2 and TRBJ2-2, with 10 bases matching TRBD2. The CDR3 spans 14 residues. Germline V gene lookup returns CDR1 SNHLY and CDR2 FYNNEI. V dropped 9 bases and J dropped 5; count of bases not matched to a gene: 6. DNA for the CDR3: TGTGCCAGTAGGGGACTAGCGCCGACCGGGGAGCTGTTTTTT. Translation gives CASRGLAPTGELFF.